The clone carrying this T cell receptor beta chain was picked up a small number of times. The V gene lost 4 bases and the J gene lost 5 bases, with 26 bases spanning the gap. CDR1 is MGHRA, CDR2 YSYEKL, per germline. The CDR3 is made up of 18 amino acids. This sample was included in a study of blood T cell repertoires in COVID-19. Method: immunoSEQ multiplex PCR; TCRdb's copy keeps in-frame clones and lacks some. The table shows approximately 200,000 clones, with 87% occurring only once. The receptor was isolated from a man between 60 and 75 years old who had recovered from COVID-19. Material for sequencing was peripheral blood. This chain joins TRBV4-1 and TRBJ1-1, with D possibly TRBD1 on 6 matching bases. The CDR3 spells CASSPSLAVGARRTEAFF. CDR3 bases: TGCGCCAGCAGCCCTTCTTTGGCCGTGGGGGCTCGAAGAACTGAAGCTTTCTTT.